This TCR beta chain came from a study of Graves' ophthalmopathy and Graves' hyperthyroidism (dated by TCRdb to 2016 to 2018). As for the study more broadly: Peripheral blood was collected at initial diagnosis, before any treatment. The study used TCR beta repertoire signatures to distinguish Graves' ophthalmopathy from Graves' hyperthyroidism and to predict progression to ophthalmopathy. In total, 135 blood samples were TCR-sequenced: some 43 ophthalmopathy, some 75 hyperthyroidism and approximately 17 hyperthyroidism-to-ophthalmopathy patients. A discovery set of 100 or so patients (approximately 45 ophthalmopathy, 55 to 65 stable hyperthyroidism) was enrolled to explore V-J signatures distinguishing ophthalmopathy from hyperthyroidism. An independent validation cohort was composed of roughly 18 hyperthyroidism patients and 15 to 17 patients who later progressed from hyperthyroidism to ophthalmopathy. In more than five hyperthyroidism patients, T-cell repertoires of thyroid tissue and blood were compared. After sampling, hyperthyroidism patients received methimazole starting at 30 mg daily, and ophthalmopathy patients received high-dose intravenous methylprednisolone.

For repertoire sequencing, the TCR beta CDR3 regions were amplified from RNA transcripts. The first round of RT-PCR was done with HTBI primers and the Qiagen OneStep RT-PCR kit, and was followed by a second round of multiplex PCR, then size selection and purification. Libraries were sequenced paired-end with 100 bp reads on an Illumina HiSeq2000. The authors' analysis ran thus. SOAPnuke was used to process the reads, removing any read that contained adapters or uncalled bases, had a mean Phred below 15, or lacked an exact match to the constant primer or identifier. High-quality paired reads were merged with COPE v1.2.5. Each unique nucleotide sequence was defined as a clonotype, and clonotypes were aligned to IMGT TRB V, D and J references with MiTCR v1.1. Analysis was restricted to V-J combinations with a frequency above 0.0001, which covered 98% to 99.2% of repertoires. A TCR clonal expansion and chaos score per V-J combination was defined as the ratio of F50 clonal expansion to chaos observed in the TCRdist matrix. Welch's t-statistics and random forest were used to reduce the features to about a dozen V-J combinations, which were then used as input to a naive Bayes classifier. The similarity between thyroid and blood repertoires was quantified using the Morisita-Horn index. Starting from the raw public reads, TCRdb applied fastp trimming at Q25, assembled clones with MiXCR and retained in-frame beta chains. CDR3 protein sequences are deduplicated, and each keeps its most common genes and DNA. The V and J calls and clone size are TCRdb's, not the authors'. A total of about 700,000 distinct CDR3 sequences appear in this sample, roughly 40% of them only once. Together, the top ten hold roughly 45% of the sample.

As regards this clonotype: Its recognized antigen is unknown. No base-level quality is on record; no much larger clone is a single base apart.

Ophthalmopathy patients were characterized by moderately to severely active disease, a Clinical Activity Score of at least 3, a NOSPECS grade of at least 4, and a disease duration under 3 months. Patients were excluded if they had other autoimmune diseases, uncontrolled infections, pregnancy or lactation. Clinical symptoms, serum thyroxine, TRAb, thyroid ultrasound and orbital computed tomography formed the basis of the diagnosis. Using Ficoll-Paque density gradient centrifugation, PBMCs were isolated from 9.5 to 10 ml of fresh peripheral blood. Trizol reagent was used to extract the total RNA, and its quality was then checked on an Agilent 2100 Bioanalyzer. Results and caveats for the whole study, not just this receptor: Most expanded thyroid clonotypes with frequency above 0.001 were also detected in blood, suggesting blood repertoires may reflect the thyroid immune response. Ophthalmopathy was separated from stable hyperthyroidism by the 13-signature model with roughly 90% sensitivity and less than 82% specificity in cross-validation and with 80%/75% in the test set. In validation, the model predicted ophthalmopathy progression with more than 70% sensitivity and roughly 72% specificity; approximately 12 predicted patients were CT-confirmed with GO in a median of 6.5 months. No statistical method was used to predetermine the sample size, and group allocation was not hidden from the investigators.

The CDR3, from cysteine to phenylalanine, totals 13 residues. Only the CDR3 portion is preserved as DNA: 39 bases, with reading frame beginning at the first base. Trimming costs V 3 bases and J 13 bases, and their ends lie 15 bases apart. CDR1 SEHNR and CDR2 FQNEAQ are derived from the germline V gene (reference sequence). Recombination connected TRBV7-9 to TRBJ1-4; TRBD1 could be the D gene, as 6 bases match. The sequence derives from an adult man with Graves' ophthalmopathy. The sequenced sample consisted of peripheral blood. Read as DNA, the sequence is TGTGCCAGCAGCTTGGGGGCCTCCGGACGACTGTTTTTT. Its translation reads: CASSLGASGRLFF. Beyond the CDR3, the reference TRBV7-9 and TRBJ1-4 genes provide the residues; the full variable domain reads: DTGVSQNPRHKITKRGQNVTFRCDPISEHNRLYWYRQTLGQGPEFLTYFQNEAQLEKSRLLSDRFSAERPKGSFSTLEIQRTEQGDSAMYLCASSLGASGRLFFGSGTQLSVL.